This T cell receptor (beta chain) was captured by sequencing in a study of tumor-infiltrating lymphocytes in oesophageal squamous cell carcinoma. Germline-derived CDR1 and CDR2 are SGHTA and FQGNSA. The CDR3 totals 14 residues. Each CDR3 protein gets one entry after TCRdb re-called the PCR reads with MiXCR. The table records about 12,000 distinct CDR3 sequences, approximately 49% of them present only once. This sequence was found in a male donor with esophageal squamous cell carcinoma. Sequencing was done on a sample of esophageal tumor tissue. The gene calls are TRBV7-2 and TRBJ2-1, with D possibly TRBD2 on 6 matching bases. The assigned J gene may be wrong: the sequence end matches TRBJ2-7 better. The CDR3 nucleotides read TGTGCCAGCAGCTTGGGAGGAGTGTCCTACGAGCAGTACTTC. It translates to CASSLGGVSYEQYF.